The T cell receptor beta chain described here comes from a study of control samples from healthy donors and cancer patients. V shed 3 bases and J shed 0 bases, with 12 bases lying between them. The CDR3 has 16 amino acids. Germline values: CDR1 MDHEN, CDR2 SYDVKM. This table comes from immunoSEQ multiplex PCR, and its TCRdb copy is limited to in-frame clones, with some not included. The sample lists some 45,000 clones, around four fifths occurring once. The origin of this receptor is a man between 60 and 75 years old in good health. The source material was blood. V gene TRBV28 combines with J gene TRBJ1-5; no reliable D call. Here the CDR3 DNA reads TGTGCCAGCAGTTTCCGGGCAGTTTATAGCAATCAGCCCCAGCATTTT. As protein: CASSFRAVYSNQPQHF.